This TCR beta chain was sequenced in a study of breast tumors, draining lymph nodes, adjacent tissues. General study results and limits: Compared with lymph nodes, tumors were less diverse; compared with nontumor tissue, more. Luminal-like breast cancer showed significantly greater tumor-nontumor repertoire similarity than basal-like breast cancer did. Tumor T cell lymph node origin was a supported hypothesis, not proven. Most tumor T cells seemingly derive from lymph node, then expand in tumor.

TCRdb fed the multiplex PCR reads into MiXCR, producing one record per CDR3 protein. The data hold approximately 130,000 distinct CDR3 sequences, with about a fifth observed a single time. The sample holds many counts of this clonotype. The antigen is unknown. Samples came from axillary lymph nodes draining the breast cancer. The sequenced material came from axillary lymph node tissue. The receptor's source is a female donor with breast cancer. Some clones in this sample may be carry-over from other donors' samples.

This chain's CDR3 is CASSLRAVTDTQYF. Written as DNA, the CDR3 is TGTGCCAGCAGCCTTCGGGCAGTCACAGATACGCAGTATTTT. This sequence joins TRBV16 and TRBJ2-3, with D unresolved. The ends were cut back, 4 bases at V and 2 bases at J, with 10 bases in the middle. This CDR3 spans 14 amino acids. CDR1 KGHSY and CDR2 FQNENV come from the germline V gene.